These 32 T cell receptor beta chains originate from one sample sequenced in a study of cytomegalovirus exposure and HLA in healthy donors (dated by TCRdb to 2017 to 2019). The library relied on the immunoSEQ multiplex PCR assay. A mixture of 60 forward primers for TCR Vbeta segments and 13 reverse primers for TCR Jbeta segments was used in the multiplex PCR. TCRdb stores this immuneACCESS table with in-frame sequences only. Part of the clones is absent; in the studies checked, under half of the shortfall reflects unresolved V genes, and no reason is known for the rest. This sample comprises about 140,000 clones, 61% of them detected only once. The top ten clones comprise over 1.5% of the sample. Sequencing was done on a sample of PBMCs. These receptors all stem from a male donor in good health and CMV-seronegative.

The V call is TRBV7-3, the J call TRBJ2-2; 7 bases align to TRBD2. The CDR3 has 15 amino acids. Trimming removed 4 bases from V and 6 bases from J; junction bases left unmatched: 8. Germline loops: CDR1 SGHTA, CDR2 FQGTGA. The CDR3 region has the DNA TGTGCCAGCAGCTCCGGGGGAGGGAAGGCCGGGGAGCTGTTTTTT. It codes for CASSSGGGKAGELFF.

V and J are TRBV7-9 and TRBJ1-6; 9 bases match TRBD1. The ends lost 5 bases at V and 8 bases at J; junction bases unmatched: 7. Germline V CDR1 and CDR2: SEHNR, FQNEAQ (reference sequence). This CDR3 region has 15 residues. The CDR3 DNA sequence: TGTGCCAGCAGCCTAAACAGGGGGCCCGATTCACCCCTCCACTTT. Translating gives CASSLNRGPDSPLHF.

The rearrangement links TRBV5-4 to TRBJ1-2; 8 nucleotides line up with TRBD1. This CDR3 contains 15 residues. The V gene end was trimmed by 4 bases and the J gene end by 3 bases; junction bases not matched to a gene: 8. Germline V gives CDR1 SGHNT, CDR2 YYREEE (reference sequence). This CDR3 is CASSARQGSDYGYTF. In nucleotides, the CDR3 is TGTGCCAGCAGCGCTCGACAGGGGTCGGACTATGGCTACACCTTC.

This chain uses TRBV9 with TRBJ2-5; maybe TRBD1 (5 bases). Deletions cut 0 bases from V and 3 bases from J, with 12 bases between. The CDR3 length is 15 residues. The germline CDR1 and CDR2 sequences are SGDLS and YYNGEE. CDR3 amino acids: CASSVVGQGKETQYF. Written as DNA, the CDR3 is TGTGCCAGCAGCGTAGTAGGGCAGGGCAAAGAGACCCAGTACTTC.

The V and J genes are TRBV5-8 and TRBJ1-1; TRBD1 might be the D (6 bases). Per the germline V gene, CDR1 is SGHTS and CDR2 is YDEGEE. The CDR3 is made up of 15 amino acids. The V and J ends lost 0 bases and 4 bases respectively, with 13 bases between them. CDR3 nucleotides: TGTGCCAGCAGCTTGGACCCAGGGGAGAGCACTGAAGCTTTCTTT. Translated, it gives CASSLDPGESTEAFF. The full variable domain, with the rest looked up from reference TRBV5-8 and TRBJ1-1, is EAGVTQSPTHLIKTRGQQATLRCSPISGHTSVYWYQQALGLGLQFLLWYDEGEERNRGNFPPRFSGRQFPNYSSELNVNALELEDSALYLCASSLDPGESTEAFFGQGTRLTVV.

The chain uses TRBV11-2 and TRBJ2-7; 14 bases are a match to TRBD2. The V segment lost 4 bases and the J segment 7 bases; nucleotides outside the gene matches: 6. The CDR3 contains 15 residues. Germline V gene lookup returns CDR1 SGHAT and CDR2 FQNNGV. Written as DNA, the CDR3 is TGTGCCAGCAGCTCGGGACTAGCGGGGGAATGGGAGCAGTACTTC. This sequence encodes CASSSGLAGEWEQYF.

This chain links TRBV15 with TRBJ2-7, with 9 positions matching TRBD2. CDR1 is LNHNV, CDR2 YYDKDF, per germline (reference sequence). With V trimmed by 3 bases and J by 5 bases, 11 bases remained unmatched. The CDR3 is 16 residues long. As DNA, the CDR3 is TGTGCCACCAGCAGGAAGATAGCGGGGGCCAGCCACGAGCAGTACTTC. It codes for CATSRKIAGASHEQYF.

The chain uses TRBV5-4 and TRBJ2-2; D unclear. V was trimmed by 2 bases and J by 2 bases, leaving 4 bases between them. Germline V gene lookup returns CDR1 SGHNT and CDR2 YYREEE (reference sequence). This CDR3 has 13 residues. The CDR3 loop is CASSFLNTGELFF. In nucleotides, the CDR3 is TGTGCCAGCAGCTTCCTTAACACCGGGGAGCTGTTTTTT.

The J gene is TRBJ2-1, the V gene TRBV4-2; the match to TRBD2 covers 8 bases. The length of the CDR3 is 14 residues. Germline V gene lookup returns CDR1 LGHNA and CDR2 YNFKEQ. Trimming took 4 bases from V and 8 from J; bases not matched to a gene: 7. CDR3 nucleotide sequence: TGTGCCAGCAGCCCCCGGGGAGCGGGGGATGAGCAGTTCTTC. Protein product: CASSPRGAGDEQFF.

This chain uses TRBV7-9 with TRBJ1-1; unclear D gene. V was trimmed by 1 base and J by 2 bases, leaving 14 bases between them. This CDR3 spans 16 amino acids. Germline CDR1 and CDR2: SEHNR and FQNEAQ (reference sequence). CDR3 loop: CASSLVLWQANTEAFF. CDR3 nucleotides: TGTGCCAGCAGCTTAGTGTTGTGGCAGGCTAACACTGAAGCTTTCTTT.

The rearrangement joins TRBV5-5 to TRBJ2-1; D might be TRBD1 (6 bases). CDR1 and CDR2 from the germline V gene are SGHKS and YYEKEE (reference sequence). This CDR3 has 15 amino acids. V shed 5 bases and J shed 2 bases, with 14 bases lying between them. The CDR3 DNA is TGTGCCAGCAGGCTCGAGGGGGACCCCTACAATGAGCAGTTCTTC. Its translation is CASRLEGDPYNEQFF. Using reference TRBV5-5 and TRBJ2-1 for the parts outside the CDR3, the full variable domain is DAGVTQSPTHLIKTRGQQVTLRCSPISGHKSVSWYQQVLGQGPQFIFQYYEKEERGRGNFPDRFSARQFPNYSSELNVNALLLGDSALYLCASRLEGDPYNEQFFGPGTRLTVL.

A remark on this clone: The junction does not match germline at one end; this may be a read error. CDR3 coding DNA: TGTGCCTGGAGTGTACCGGGGACAGGGCGTGAAAAACTGCTTTTT. As protein: CAWSVPGTGREKLLF. V usage is TRBV30 and J usage is TRBJ1-4; 9 bases fit TRBD1. This CDR3 contains 15 residues. Germline assignment: CDR1 GTSNPN and CDR2 SVGIG (reference sequence).

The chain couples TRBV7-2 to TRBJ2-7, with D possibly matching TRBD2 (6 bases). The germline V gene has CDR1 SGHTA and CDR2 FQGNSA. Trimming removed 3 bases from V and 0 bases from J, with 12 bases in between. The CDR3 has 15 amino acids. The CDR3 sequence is CASSFAAGSSYEQYF. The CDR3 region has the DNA TGTGCCAGCAGCTTCGCTGCCGGGAGCTCCTACGAGCAGTACTTC.

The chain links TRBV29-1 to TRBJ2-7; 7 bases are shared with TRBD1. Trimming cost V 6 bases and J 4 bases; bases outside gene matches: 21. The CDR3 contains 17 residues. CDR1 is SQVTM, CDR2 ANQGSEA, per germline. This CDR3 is CSVSNRGLISPSYEQYF. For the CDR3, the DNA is TGCAGCGTGTCGAACAGGGGCCTTATCTCCCCTTCTTACGAGCAGTACTTC.

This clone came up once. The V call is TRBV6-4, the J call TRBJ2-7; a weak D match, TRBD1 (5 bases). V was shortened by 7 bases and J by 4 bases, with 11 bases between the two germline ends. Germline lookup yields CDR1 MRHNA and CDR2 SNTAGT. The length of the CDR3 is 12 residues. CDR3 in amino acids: CASTPGKYEQYF. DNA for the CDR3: TGTGCCAGCACTCCAGGGAAATACGAGCAGTACTTC.

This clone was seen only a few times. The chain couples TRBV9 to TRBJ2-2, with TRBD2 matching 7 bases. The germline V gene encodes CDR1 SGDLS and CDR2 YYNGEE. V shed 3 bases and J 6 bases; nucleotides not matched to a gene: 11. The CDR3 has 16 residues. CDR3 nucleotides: TGTGCCAGCAGCGAGCACGGAAGTCTAGCGGCCGGGGAGCTGTTTTTT. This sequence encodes CASSEHGSLAAGELFF.

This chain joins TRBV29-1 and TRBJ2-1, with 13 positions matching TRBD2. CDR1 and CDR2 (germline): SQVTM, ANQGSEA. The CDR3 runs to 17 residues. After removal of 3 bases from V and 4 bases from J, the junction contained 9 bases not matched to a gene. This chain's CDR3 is CSVDRLAGGQVYNEQFF. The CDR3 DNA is TGCAGCGTTGACCGACTAGCGGGGGGACAAGTATACAATGAGCAGTTCTTC.

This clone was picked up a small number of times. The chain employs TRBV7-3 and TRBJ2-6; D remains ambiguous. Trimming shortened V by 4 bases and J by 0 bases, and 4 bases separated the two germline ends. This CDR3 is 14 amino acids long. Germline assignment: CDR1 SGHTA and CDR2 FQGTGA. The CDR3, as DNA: TGTGCCAGCAGCTCCTACTCTGGGGCCAACGTCCTGACTTTC. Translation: CASSSYSGANVLTF.

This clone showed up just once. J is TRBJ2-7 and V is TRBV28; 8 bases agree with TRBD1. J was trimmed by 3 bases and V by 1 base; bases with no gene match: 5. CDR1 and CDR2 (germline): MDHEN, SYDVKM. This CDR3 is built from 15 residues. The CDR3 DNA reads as TGTGCCAGCAGTTTATCCACGACAGGGGACTACGAGCAGTACTTC. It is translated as CASSLSTTGDYEQYF.

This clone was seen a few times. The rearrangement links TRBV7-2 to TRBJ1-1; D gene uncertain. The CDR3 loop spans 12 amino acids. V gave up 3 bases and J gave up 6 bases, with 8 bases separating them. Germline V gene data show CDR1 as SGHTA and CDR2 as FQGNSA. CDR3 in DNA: TGTGCCAGCAGCTTTACGGGATCTGAAGCTTTCTTT. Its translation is CASSFTGSEAFF.

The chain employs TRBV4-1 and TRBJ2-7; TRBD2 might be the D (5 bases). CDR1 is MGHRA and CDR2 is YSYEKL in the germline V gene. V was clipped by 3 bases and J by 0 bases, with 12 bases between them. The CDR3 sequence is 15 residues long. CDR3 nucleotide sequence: TGCGCCAGCAGCCACCAGGAGGCCCGCTCCTACGAGCAGTACTTC. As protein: CASSHQEARSYEQYF.

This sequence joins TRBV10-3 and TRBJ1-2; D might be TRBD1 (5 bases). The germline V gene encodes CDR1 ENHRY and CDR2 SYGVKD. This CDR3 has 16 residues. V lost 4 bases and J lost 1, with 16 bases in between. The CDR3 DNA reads TGTGCCATCAGTGCCAGTGACGGGGGAAGTAACTATGGCTACACCTTC. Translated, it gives CAISASDGGSNYGYTF.

The chain's CDR3 is CASSLALRGQLWEQYF. In nucleotides, the CDR3 is TGTGCCAGCAGCTTAGCGCTCAGGGGACAACTGTGGGAGCAGTACTTC. The chain employs TRBV7-6 and TRBJ2-7, with D tentatively TRBD1 (6 bases). The CDR3 has 16 amino acids. Germline lookup yields CDR1 SGHVS and CDR2 FNYEAQ. V gave up 0 bases and J gave up 7 bases, with 19 bases separating them.

The CDR3 spells CASTDPGTGTSGANVLTF. In nucleotides, the CDR3 is TGTGCCAGCACCGACCCCGGGACAGGGACCTCTGGGGCCAACGTCCTGACTTTC. The chain recombines TRBV7-9 with TRBJ2-6, with TRBD1 matching 9 bases. The CDR3 loop spans 18 amino acids. J was trimmed by 0 bases and V by 7 bases; bases with no gene match: 10. Per the germline V gene, CDR1 is SEHNR and CDR2 is FQNEAQ (reference sequence).

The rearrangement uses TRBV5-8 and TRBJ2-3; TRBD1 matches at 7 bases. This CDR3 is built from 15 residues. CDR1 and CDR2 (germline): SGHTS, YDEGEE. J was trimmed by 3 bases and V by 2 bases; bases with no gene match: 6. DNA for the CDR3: TGTGCCAGCAGCTTCGACAGGGAATGGACAGATACGCAGTATTTT. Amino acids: CASSFDREWTDTQYF.

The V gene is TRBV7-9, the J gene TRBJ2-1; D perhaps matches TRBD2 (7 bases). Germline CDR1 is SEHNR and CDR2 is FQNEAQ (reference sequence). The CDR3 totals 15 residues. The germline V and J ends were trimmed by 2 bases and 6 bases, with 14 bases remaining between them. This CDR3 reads CASSLFRGGGNEQFF. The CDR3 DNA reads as TGTGCCAGCAGCTTATTCAGGGGAGGGGGCAATGAGCAGTTCTTC.

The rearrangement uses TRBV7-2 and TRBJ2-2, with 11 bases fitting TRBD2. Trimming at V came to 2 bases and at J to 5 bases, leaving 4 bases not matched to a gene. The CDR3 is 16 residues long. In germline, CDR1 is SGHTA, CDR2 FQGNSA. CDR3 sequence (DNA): TGTGCCAGCAGCTTACTAGCGGGGGGAAGGACCGGGGAGCTGTTTTTT. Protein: CASSLLAGGRTGELFF.

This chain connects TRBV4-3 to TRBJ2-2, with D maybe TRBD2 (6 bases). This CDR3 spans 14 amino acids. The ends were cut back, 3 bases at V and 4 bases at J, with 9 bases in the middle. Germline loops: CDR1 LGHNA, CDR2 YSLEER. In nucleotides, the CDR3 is TGCGCCAGCAGCCAGGGAGGCACCACCGGGGAGCTGTTTTTT. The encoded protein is CASSQGGTTGELFF.

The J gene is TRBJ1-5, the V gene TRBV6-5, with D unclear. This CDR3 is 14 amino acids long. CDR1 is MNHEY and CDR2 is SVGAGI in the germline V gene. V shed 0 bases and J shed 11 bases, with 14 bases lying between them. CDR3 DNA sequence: TGTGCCAGCAGTTACTCGAAGGAGGAGAAGTCCCAGCATTTT. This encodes CASSYSKEEKSQHF.

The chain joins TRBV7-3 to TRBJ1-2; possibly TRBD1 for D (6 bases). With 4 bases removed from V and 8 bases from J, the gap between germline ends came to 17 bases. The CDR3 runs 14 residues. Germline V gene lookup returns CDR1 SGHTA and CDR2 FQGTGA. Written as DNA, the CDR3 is TGTGCCAGCAGCTCGCGTACAGGGAAGGGCGGCTACACCTTC. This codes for CASSSRTGKGGYTF.

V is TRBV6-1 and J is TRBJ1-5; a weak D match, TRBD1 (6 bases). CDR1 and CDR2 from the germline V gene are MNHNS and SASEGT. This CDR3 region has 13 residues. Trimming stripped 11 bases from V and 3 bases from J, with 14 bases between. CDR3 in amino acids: CAHRASFNQPQHF. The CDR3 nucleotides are TGTGCCCACAGGGCCTCCTTCAATCAGCCCCAGCATTTT.

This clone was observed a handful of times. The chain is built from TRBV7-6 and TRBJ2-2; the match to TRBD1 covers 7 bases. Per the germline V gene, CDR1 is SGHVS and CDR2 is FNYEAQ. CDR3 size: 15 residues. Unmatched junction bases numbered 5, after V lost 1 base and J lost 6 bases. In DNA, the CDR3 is TGTGCCAGCAGCTTAGAACTAGGGGGCCCCGGGGAGCTGTTTTTT. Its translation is CASSLELGGPGELFF.